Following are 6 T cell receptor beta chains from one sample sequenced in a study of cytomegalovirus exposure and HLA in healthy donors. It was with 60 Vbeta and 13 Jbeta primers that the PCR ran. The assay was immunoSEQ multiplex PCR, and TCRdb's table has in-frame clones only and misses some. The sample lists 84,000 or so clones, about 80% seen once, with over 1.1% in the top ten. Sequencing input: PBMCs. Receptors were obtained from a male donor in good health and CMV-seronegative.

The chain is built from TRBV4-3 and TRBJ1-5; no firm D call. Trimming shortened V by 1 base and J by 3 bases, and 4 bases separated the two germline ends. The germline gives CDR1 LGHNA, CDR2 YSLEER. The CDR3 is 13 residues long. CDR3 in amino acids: CASSQGHNQPQHF. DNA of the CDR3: TGCGCCAGCAGCCAAGGACACAATCAGCCCCAGCATTTT.

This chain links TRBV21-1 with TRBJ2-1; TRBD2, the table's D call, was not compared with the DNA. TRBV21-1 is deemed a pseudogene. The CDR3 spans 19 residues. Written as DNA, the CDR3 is TGTGCCAGCAGCAAGAGGAAGTGCGGGGTAAGGGGACGTGACCATGAGCAGTTCTTC. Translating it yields CASSKRKCGVRGRDHEQFF.

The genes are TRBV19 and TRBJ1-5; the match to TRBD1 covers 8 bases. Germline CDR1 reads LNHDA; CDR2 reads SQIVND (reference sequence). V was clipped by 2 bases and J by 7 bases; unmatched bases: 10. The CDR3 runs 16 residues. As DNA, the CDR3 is TGTGCCAGTAGTATATTTTCCAGGGGGCAGCGGCAGCCCCAGCATTTT. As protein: CASSIFSRGQRQPQHF.

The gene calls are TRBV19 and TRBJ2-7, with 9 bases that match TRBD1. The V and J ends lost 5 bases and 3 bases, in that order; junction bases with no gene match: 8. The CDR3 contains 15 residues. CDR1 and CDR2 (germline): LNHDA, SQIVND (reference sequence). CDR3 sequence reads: CASSQIQGADYEQYF. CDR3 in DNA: TGTGCCAGTAGTCAGATACAGGGGGCGGACTACGAGCAGTACTTC. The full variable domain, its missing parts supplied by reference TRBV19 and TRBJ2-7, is DGGITQSPKYLFRKEGQNVTLSCEQNLNHDAMYWYRQDPGQGLRLIYYSQIVNDFQKGDIAEGYSVSREKKESFPLTVTSAQKNPTAFYLCASSQIQGADYEQYFGPGTRLTVT.

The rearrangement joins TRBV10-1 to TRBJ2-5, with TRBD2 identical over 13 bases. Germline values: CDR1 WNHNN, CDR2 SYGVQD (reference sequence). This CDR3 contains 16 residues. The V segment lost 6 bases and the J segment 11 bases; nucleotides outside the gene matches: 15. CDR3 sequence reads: CASSPGLAGAQWEQYF. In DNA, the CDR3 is TGCGCCAGCAGCCCTGGACTAGCGGGGGCCCAATGGGAGCAGTACTTC.

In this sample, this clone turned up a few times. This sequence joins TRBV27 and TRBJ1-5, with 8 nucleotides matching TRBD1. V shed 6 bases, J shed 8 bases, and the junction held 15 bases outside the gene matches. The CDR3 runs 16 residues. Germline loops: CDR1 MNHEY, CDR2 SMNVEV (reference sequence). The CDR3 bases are TGTGCCAGCAGGCGTTACCGGGACAGGCTCTGGGAGCCCCAGCATTTT. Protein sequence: CASRRYRDRLWEPQHF.